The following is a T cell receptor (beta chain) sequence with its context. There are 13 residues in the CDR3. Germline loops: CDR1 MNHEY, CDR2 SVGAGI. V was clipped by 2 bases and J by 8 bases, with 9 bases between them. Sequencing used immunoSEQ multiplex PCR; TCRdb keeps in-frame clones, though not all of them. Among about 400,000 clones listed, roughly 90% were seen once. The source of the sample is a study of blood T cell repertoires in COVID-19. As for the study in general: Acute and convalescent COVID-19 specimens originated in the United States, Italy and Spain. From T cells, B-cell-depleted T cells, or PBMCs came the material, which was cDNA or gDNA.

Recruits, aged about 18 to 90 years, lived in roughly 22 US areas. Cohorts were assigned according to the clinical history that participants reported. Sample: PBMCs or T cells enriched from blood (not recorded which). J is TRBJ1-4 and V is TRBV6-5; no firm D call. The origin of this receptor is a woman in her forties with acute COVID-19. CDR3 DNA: TGTGCCAGCAGTTACGTAGCAGACGAAAAACTGTTTTTT. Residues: CASSYVADEKLFF.